The clone carrying this T cell receptor (beta chain) was seen at least ten times. V was clipped by 6 bases and J by 6 bases, with 9 bases between them. The CDR3 sequence is 12 residues long. Looked up from germline, CDR1 is SNHLY and CDR2 is FYNNEI. The data originate from a study of Graves' ophthalmopathy and Graves' hyperthyroidism. TCR beta CDR3 regions were amplified from RNA transcripts. Second-round multiplex PCR came after first-round RT-PCR with HTBI primers. TCRdb re-called the multiplex PCR reads with MiXCR, one entry per CDR3 protein. The sample includes about 740,000 distinct CDR3 sequences, roughly two fifths seen only once; the top ten take 35% to 55%.

The genes are TRBV2 and TRBJ1-5; no reliable D call. Specimen: peripheral blood. The sequence came from an adult man with Graves' ophthalmopathy. The CDR3 nucleotides are TGTGCCAGCAGCCCCCGGTCTCAGCCCCAGCATTTT. Translation gives CASSPRSQPQHF.